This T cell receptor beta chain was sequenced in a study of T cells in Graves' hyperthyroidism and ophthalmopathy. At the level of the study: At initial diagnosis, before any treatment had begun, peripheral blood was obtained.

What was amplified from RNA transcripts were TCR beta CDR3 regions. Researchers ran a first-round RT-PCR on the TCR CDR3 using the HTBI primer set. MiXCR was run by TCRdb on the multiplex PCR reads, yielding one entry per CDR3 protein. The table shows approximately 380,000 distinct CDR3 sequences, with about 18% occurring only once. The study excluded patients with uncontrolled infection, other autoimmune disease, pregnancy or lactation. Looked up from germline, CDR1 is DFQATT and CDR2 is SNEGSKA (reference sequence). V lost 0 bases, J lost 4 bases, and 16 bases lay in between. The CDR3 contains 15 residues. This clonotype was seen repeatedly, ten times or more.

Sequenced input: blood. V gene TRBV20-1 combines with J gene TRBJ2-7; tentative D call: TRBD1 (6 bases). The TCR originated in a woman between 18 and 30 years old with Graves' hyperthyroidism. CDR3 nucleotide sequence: TGCAGTGCTAGAGATATCCAGGGGATTGCATACGAGCAGTACTTC. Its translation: CSARDIQGIAYEQYF.